This is a list of T cell receptor beta chains from one sample in a study of T cell responses to AZD1222 COVID-19 vaccine. Sequenced by immunoSEQ multiplex PCR; TCRdb stores in-frame clones only, minus some. This sample carries 150,000 to 200,000 clones, approximately 94% of them seen once, and the ten largest clones take approximately 4%. The sample here was peripheral blood, taken 28 days after the second dose of the MenACWY control vaccine. The source is an adult who received the MenACWY meningococcal vaccine as a control. Both conserved end residues are trimmed from each CDR3. Fields, in order: V gene, clone size, J gene, D gene, CDR3 length, CDR3 protein. D genes are given only for firm matches. Some rows mark clone size as missing; the rest say once, few, many or name a class of expanded clone.

V gene: TRBV27
clone size: NA
J gene: TRBJ1-1
D gene: NA
CDR3 length: 12
CDR3 protein: ASSFMPGITEAF

V gene: TRBV7-9
clone size: NA
J gene: TRBJ1-1
D gene: NA
CDR3 length: 10
CDR3 protein: ASSLVGREAF

V gene: TRBV12-3/TRBV12-4
clone size: NA
J gene: TRBJ2-7
D gene: NA
CDR3 length: 11
CDR3 protein: ASSFGSSYEQY

V gene: TRBV5-1
clone size: NA
J gene: TRBJ2-7
D gene: TRBD2
CDR3 length: 12
CDR3 protein: ASSPPSGSHEQY

V gene: TRBV27
clone size: NA
J gene: TRBJ2-7
D gene: NA
CDR3 length: 12
CDR3 protein: ASSSSDRRYEQY

V gene: TRBV27
clone size: NA
J gene: TRBJ2-7
D gene: NA
CDR3 length: 15
CDR3 protein: ASSLSNPERASYEQY

V gene: TRBV10-3
clone size: NA
J gene: TRBJ1-5
D gene: NA
CDR3 length: 10
CDR3 protein: AIGAVNQPQH

V gene: TRBV3-1/TRBV3-2
clone size: NA
J gene: TRBJ1-4
D gene: TRBD1
CDR3 length: 17
CDR3 protein: ASSRPPRVAGGSNEKLF

V gene: TRBV21-1
clone size: once
J gene: TRBJ1-5
D gene: NA
CDR3 length: 14
CDR3 protein: ASSRGGRQPAKPQH

V gene: TRBV3-1/TRBV3-2
clone size: NA
J gene: TRBJ1-1
D gene: TRBD1
CDR3 length: 13
CDR3 protein: ASSQLGTGDTEAF

V gene: TRBV24-1
clone size: once
J gene: TRBJ2-7
D gene: TRBD2
CDR3 length: 13
CDR3 protein: ATSDSGIGAEEQY

V gene: TRBV27
clone size: NA
J gene: TRBJ2-7
D gene: NA
CDR3 length: 10
CDR3 protein: ASMGFSYEQY

V gene: TRBV5-1
clone size: NA
J gene: TRBJ1-1
D gene: NA
CDR3 length: 12
CDR3 protein: ASRLGPGDTEAF

V gene: TRBV7-8
clone size: NA
J gene: TRBJ1-2
D gene: NA
CDR3 length: 12
CDR3 protein: ASSLAQQVYGYT

V gene: TRBV30
clone size: NA
J gene: TRBJ2-5
D gene: NA
CDR3 length: 9
CDR3 protein: ASGIQETQY

V gene: TRBV6-5
clone size: NA
J gene: TRBJ1-6
D gene: NA
CDR3 length: 12
CDR3 protein: ASRPGVRNSPLH

V gene: TRBV2
clone size: few
J gene: TRBJ1-2
D gene: TRBD1
CDR3 length: 12
CDR3 protein: ASSGDRSTYGYT

V gene: TRBV7-2
clone size: NA
J gene: TRBJ1-6
D gene: TRBD1
CDR3 length: 13
CDR3 protein: ASSQGGVIFSPLH

V gene: TRBV12-5
clone size: NA
J gene: TRBJ2-3
D gene: TRBD1
CDR3 length: 17
CDR3 protein: ASGLTNPGQVLGTDTQY

V gene: TRBV24-1
clone size: NA
J gene: TRBJ2-7
D gene: NA
CDR3 length: 13
CDR3 protein: ATSDAGTRSYEQY

V gene: TRBV4-3
clone size: NA
J gene: TRBJ1-4
D gene: TRBD1
CDR3 length: 13
CDR3 protein: ASSYQEGASEKLF

V gene: TRBV5-1
clone size: NA
J gene: TRBJ2-3
D gene: TRBD2
CDR3 length: 12
CDR3 protein: ASKREGHTDTQY

V gene: TRBV30
clone size: NA
J gene: TRBJ1-2
D gene: NA
CDR3 length: 13
CDR3 protein: AWNRRVGGHYGYT

V gene: TRBV19
clone size: NA
J gene: TRBJ1-1
D gene: TRBD1
CDR3 length: 11
CDR3 protein: ASGDRSNTEAF

V gene: TRBV5-1
clone size: NA
J gene: TRBJ2-3
D gene: NA
CDR3 length: 9
CDR3 protein: ASSLDDTQY

V gene: TRBV13
clone size: NA
J gene: TRBJ2-2
D gene: NA
CDR3 length: 13
CDR3 protein: ASSSLIGRDGELF

V gene: TRBV19
clone size: NA
J gene: TRBJ1-2
D gene: NA
CDR3 length: 12
CDR3 protein: ASSIVADVGSPT

V gene: TRBV3-1/TRBV3-2
clone size: once
J gene: TRBJ2-1
D gene: NA
CDR3 length: 10
CDR3 protein: ASSQDVSEQF

V gene: TRBV6-5
clone size: once
J gene: TRBJ2-1
D gene: NA
CDR3 length: 11
CDR3 protein: ASRWSLNNEQF

V gene: TRBV18
clone size: NA
J gene: TRBJ2-1
D gene: NA
CDR3 length: 10
CDR3 protein: ASSSQHGEQF

V gene: TRBV29-1
clone size: NA
J gene: TRBJ2-3
D gene: NA
CDR3 length: 11
CDR3 protein: SVVSGHTDTQY

V gene: TRBV6-1
clone size: NA
J gene: TRBJ1-1
D gene: TRBD1
CDR3 length: 12
CDR3 protein: ASSEQGAQSEAF

V gene: TRBV28
clone size: once
J gene: TRBJ2-7
D gene: TRBD1
CDR3 length: 12
CDR3 protein: ASSAKRGREEQY

V gene: TRBV27
clone size: NA
J gene: TRBJ1-1
D gene: TRBD1
CDR3 length: 10
CDR3 protein: ASRSSGTEAF

V gene: TRBV10-2
clone size: NA
J gene: TRBJ2-1
D gene: NA
CDR3 length: 11
CDR3 protein: AIWAESSNEQF

V gene: TRBV9
clone size: NA
J gene: TRBJ2-1
D gene: TRBD2
CDR3 length: 13
CDR3 protein: ASSVGLAGYNEQF

V gene: TRBV7-8
clone size: once
J gene: TRBJ1-2
D gene: NA
CDR3 length: 10
CDR3 protein: ASSEQNYGYT

V gene: TRBV3-1/TRBV3-2
clone size: NA
J gene: TRBJ1-3
D gene: NA
CDR3 length: 14
CDR3 protein: ASSPQGGGSGNTIY

V gene: TRBV7-6
clone size: NA
J gene: TRBJ2-7
D gene: TRBD2
CDR3 length: 14
CDR3 protein: ASSFGLPGLGVEQY

V gene: TRBV24-1
clone size: NA
J gene: TRBJ2-1
D gene: NA
CDR3 length: 11
CDR3 protein: ATSPGLINEQF

V gene: TRBV18
clone size: NA
J gene: TRBJ1-2
D gene: NA
CDR3 length: 9
CDR3 protein: ASSPSQGYT

V gene: TRBV29-1
clone size: once
J gene: TRBJ1-2
D gene: NA
CDR3 length: 12
CDR3 protein: SAVASGPLYGYT

V gene: TRBV5-1
clone size: NA
J gene: TRBJ1-3
D gene: NA
CDR3 length: 14
CDR3 protein: ASSFNSGTSGNTIY

V gene: TRBV20-1
clone size: NA
J gene: TRBJ1-2
D gene: NA
CDR3 length: 9
CDR3 protein: SARAQNGYT

V gene: TRBV3-1/TRBV3-2
clone size: few
J gene: TRBJ1-4
D gene: TRBD1
CDR3 length: 11
CDR3 protein: ASSQLGQGKLF

V gene: TRBV7-9
clone size: NA
J gene: TRBJ1-1
D gene: TRBD1
CDR3 length: 7
CDR3 protein: AGDRVAF

V gene: TRBV14
clone size: once
J gene: TRBJ1-4
D gene: NA
CDR3 length: 14
CDR3 protein: ASSHYRDRALEKLF